The T cell receptor beta chain described here comes from a study of CD8 T cells in ankylosing spondylitis. Findings and caveats of the study: Within matched ankylosing spondylitis synovial fluid, disease-linked clones were reportedly significantly enriched. What appeared characteristic of ankylosing spondylitis blood was a TCR beta motif of seven to nine highly homologous variants. Some of the motif variants had earlier been found in reactive arthritis patients' fluid and blood.

This clonotype was seen many times. Its cognate antigen is unknown. Making the TCR beta libraries involved quantitative 5'-RACE with molecular barcodes. A single record per CDR3 protein comes from TCRdb applying MiXCR to the 5' RACE reads. The sample lists approximately 550,000 distinct CDR3 sequences; roughly 13% were seen once. There are 15 residues in the CDR3. Trimming shortened V by 6 bases and J by 4 bases, and 18 bases separated the two germline ends. The sequenced sample was blood, either unsorted or a sorted T cell fraction (not recorded which). This sequence joins TRBV12-3 or TRBV12-4 and TRBJ1-2, with D unclear. The origin of this receptor is a male donor with ankylosing spondylitis. The CDR3 here is CASSHLRTALYGYTF. CDR3 sequence (DNA): TGTGCCAGCAGCCACTTGCGGACGGCACTCTATGGCTACACCTTC.